This T cell receptor beta chain is from a study of OX40 agonist ivuxolimab in advanced cancers. The overall study: Patients received ivuxolimab, an intravenous treatment, every 2 weeks at 0.01 to 10 mg/kg. General study findings and limits: Certain nonresponding patients likewise had low normalized T-cell clonal expansion. Still undetermined is the antigen specificity of the expanded peripheral T cells.

Patients had blood sampled at baseline and again on cycle 4 day 1 and cycle 7 day 1. The trim removed 1 base at V and 3 bases at J, leaving 7 bases unmatched. This CDR3 spans 16 amino acids. Germline V gene lookup returns CDR1 MNHNS and CDR2 SASEGT. Data came from immunoSEQ multiplex PCR; TCRdb stores just in-frame clones and leaves some out. The sample consists of some 19,000 clones, around 67% of them appearing once. Note on this clone: Its antigen remains unknown.

The chain employs TRBV6-1 and TRBJ2-3, with TRBD1 identical over 7 bases. Source: CD4+ or CD8+ T cells sorted from blood, taken in a trial of the OX40 agonist ivuxolimab. This sequence originates from an adult with an advanced solid tumor such as melanoma, head and neck, liver or kidney cancer. CDR3 sequence: CASSEERGRVTDTQYF. The CDR3, as DNA: TGTGCCAGCAGTGAAGAGAGGGGGCGGGTAACAGATACGCAGTATTTT.